This record concerns one T cell receptor beta chain sequence. Its specificity is unknown. The data stem from a study of graft-versus-host responses after intestinal transplantation. Study as a whole: Each recipient received a multivisceral, liver-intestinal, or isolated intestinal graft. All recipients were given anti-thymocyte globulin induction, and tacrolimus and steroids were then administered for around three years.

Study-wide findings and caveats: Recipient-marrow GvH clones were detected, some having first appeared in ileum or blood.

The CDR3 is made up of 15 amino acids. Germline CDR1 MRHNA, CDR2 SNTAGT. Trimming removed 6 bases at V and 6 bases at J, with 20 bases between. Assay: immunoSEQ multiplex PCR; the TCRdb copy retains only in-frame clones and omits some. The table shows over 65,000 clones, with 75% to 95% occurring only once. The sample was unstimulated CD8+ T cells sorted from spleen or lymph node cells, taken before transplant. The TCR sequence derives from a human donor who was the organ donor for an intestinal transplant. V and J are TRBV6-4 and TRBJ1-1; D is perhaps TRBD1 (5 bases). The CDR3 DNA reads TGTGCCAGCAGAGCCTTACGAACAGGTTTTTCTGAAGCTTTCTTT. This translates into CASRALRTGFSEAFF.